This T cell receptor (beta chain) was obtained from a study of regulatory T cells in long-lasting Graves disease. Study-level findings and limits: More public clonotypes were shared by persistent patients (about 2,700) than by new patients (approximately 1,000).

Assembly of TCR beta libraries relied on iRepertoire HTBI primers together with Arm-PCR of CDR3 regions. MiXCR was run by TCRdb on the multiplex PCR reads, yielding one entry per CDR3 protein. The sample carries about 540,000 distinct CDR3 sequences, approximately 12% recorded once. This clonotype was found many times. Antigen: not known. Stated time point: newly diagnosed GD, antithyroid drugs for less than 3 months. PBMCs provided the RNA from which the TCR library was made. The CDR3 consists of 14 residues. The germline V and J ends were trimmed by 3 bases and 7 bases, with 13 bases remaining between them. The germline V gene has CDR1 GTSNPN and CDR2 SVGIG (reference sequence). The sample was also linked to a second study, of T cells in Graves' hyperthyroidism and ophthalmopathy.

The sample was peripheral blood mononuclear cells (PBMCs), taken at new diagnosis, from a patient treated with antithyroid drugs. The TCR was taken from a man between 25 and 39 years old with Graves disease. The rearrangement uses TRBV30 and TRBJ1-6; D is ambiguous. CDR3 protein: CAWRPWDPNSPLHF. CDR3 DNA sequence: TGTGCCTGGAGACCCTGGGATCCGAATTCACCCCTCCACTTT. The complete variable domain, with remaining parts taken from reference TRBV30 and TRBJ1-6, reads SQTIHQWPATLVQPVGSPLSLECTVEGTSNPNLYWYRQAAGRGLQLLFYSVGIGQISSEVPQNLSASRPQDRQFILSSKKLLLSDSGFYLCAWRPWDPNSPLHFGNGTRLTVT.